This TCR beta chain was recorded in a study of blood T cells in healthy people across ages. Then a second PCR, running about 6 to 12 cycles, was carried out with a sample-barcoded 5' primer and a J-beta primer mix. TCRdb reprocessed the 5' RACE reads via MiXCR and lists one record per CDR3 protein. The table includes 1.4 million or so distinct CDR3 sequences, 42% detected once. Researchers collected about 9.1 milliliters of peripheral blood from every single donor. This CDR3 has 15 residues. CDR1 MNHNY and CDR2 SVGAGI come from the germline V gene (reference sequence). As concerns this clonotype: A junction end diverges from the germline sequence, so it may reflect a read error.

The clonotype was recovered from a woman aged 18-29 years in good health. The rearrangement uses TRBV6-6 and TRBJ2-3; D gene unclear. The sample consisted of blood. CDR3 sequence (DNA): TGTGCCAGCGGTTACCAACGGGCCGCTACAGATACGCAGTATTTT. Translated: CASGYQRAATDTQYF.